This T cell receptor (beta chain) was sequenced in a study of blood T cell repertoires in COVID-19. About the research overall: Researchers got acute and convalescent COVID-19 samples from the United States, Italy and Spain. The cDNA or gDNA used as material had been derived from T cells, B-cell-depleted T cells, or PBMCs.

TCRdb keeps only in-frame clones here, not all; method: immunoSEQ multiplex PCR. Of around 79,000 clones in the sample, approximately 90% were seen once. The receptor was isolated from a man in his sixties or seventies with active or convalescent COVID-19. The specimen was peripheral blood.

The CDR3 loop reads CAIRKGEYDTGELFF. The DNA of the CDR3 is TGTGCCATCAGAAAAGGAGAGTATGACACCGGGGAGCTGTTTTTT. This rearrangement joins TRBV10-3 to TRBJ2-2, with D uncertain. The CDR3 loop spans 15 amino acids. Germline CDR1 is ENHRY and CDR2 is SYGVKD. The germline V and J ends were trimmed by 6 bases and 3 bases, with 14 bases remaining between them.